The 31 T cell receptor beta chains below all came from one sample that was sequenced in a study of T cells in Graves' hyperthyroidism and ophthalmopathy. RNA transcripts served as the template for amplifying TCR beta CDR3 regions. First-round RT-PCR targeting the TCR CDR3 was performed with the HTBI primer set. TCRdb fed the multiplex PCR reads into MiXCR, producing one record per CDR3 protein. The sample yields some 580,000 distinct CDR3 sequences, approximately 15% seen once. Input material: blood. Source of these receptors: a woman aged 40-49 years with Graves' ophthalmopathy.

This clonotype came up a few times. DNA for the CDR3: TGCAGTGCTCCCCGGACAGGGACGAACACTGAAGCTTTCTTT. The encoded protein is CSAPRTGTNTEAFF. The chain joins TRBV20-1 to TRBJ1-1; 8 bases fit TRBD1. From germline, CDR1 is DFQATT and CDR2 SNEGSKA (reference sequence). V was clipped by 5 bases and J by 1 base; unmatched bases: 6. The CDR3 extends over 14 amino acids.

This clonotype was picked up one time. The chain combines TRBV4-1 with TRBJ2-5; D unresolved. Trimming shortened V by 1 base and J by 4 bases, and 22 bases separated the two germline ends. This CDR3 has 18 residues. Germline loops: CDR1 MGHRA, CDR2 YSYEKL. The CDR3 loop is CASSQVPPAMAQRETQYF. CDR3 bases: TGCGCCAGCAGCCAAGTCCCCCCGGCGATGGCACAACGAGAGACCCAGTACTTC.

As to this clonotype: An end of the junction differs from the germline gene, which may be a read error. V is TRBV7-6 and J is TRBJ2-1; D is unresolved. This CDR3 contains 18 residues. The germline V gene encodes CDR1 SGHVS and CDR2 FNYEAQ. CDR3 sequence (DNA): TGTGCCAGCAGCTTAGTTGCCCCAGCGTTTAGGATCTACAATGGGCAGTTCTTC. This translates into CASSLVAPAFRIYNGQFF.

This clonotype was observed a handful of times. The chain recombines TRBV28 with TRBJ1-4; D remains ambiguous. Per the germline V gene, CDR1 is MDHEN and CDR2 is SYDVKM. The V end lost 2 bases, the J end lost 3 bases, and 10 bases lay between the germline ends. This CDR3 is 15 amino acids long. CDR3 sequence: CASSLDVRANEKLFF. The CDR3 region has the DNA TGTGCCAGCAGTTTAGATGTTCGGGCTAATGAAAAACTGTTTTTT.

This chain joins TRBV6-1 and TRBJ1-1; a weak D match, TRBD1 (5 bases). Trimming removed 6 bases from V and 11 bases from J, with 19 bases in between. CDR1 is MNHNS, CDR2 SASEGT, per germline. This CDR3 comprises 13 residues. The CDR3 region is CASRLLGNRGAFF. The CDR3 DNA reads as TGTGCCAGCAGGCTATTGGGGAACCGGGGGGCTTTCTTT.

This clonotype turned up a few times. V usage is TRBV3-1 and J usage is TRBJ2-5, with 8 bases that match TRBD2. Trimming removed 1 base from V and 1 base from J; junction bases left unmatched: 5. CDR1 and CDR2 from the germline V gene are LGHDT and YNNKEL (reference sequence). The CDR3 sequence is 16 residues long. CDR3: CASSQGGSGAQETQYF. CDR3 in DNA: TGTGCCAGCAGCCAAGGCGGTAGCGGGGCCCAAGAGACCCAGTACTTC.

This clonotype occurred a few times. This chain connects TRBV29-1 to TRBJ1-1; the D gene is possibly TRBD1 (6 bases). V lost 2 bases to trimming and J lost 0 bases, with 10 bases between them. The germline CDR1 and CDR2 sequences are SQVTM and ANQGSEA. The CDR3 is made up of 14 amino acids. The CDR3 nucleotides are TGCAGCGTTGAACTTCAGGGGATGAACACTGAAGCTTTCTTT. It translates to CSVELQGMNTEAFF.

The CDR3 nucleotides are TGTGCCAGCAGCCTCCGTTTTATTGCGGGAGGTTTCAATGAGCAGTTCTTC. It encodes CASSLRFIAGGFNEQFF. This chain joins TRBV7-2 and TRBJ2-1, with 8 bases matching TRBD2. Germline CDR1 and CDR2: SGHTA and FQGNSA. This CDR3 is 17 amino acids long. The trim removed 5 bases at V and 6 bases at J, leaving 15 bases unmatched.

This clonotype has a handful of counts. The CDR3 loop reads CASSFISLSDRGPGELFF. The DNA of the CDR3 is TGTGCCAGCAGTTTTATTTCTCTTTCGGACAGGGGGCCGGGGGAGCTGTTTTTT. V is TRBV27 and J is TRBJ2-2; TRBD1 matches at 11 bases. Unmatched junction bases numbered 14, after V lost 3 bases and J lost 8 bases. Germline V lookup: CDR1 MNHEY, CDR2 SMNVEV (reference sequence). The CDR3 is 18 amino acids.

J is TRBJ2-1 and V is TRBV5-1, with D maybe TRBD2 (5 bases). Germline V CDR1 and CDR2: SGHRS, YFSETQ. The CDR3 has 13 amino acids. V was clipped by 4 bases and J by 6 bases, with 11 bases between them. CDR3 bases: TGCGCCAGCAGCACCTGGACTGGCAATGAGCAGTTCTTC. Protein: CASSTWTGNEQFF.

The sample holds many counts of this clonotype. V gene TRBV7-8 combines with J gene TRBJ1-1; no clear D gene. This CDR3 contains 15 residues. The V gene's germline CDR1 is SGHVS and CDR2 FQNEAQ. Trimming removed 5 bases from V and 4 bases from J, with 17 bases in between. The CDR3 spells CASSRRTGRGTEAFF. CDR3 DNA sequence: TGTGCCAGCAGCCGCCGAACTGGGCGGGGCACTGAAGCTTTCTTT. Supplemented by reference TRBV7-8 and TRBJ1-1, the full variable domain reads GAGVSQSPRYKVAKRGQDVALRCDPISGHVSLFWYQQALGQGPEFLTYFQNEAQLDKSGLPSDRFFAERPEGSVSTLKIQRTQQEDSAVYLCASSRRTGRGTEAFFGQGTRLTVV.

The table lists this clonotype with many counts. The chain carries TRBV20-1 and TRBJ2-5; perhaps TRBD2 as D (5 bases). Trimming left V 5 bases short and J 2 bases short, with 12 bases between. This CDR3 comprises 13 residues. Germline V lookup: CDR1 DFQATT, CDR2 SNEGSKA (reference sequence). The CDR3 is CSAATTRQETQYF. DNA for the CDR3: TGCAGTGCTGCGACTACAAGACAAGAGACCCAGTACTTC.

Many counts were recorded for this clonotype. The chain carries TRBV28 and TRBJ2-7; D may be TRBD1 or TRBD2 (5 bases each). The CDR3 totals 15 residues. Germline CDR1 is MDHEN and CDR2 is SYDVKM. Trimming stripped 6 bases from V and 3 bases from J, with 18 bases between. The CDR3 sequence: CASSSPGRGVYEQYF. CDR3 DNA sequence: TGTGCCAGCAGCTCTCCGGGACGGGGAGTCTACGAGCAGTACTTC.

There are a few counts of this clonotype. This chain uses TRBV6-1 with TRBJ1-2; D remains ambiguous. The CDR3 covers 15 residues. Trimming shortened V by 5 bases and J by 2 bases, and 15 bases separated the two germline ends. CDR1 and CDR2 (germline): MNHNS, SASEGT. The CDR3 spells CASSSGTANNYGYTF. The CDR3 region has the DNA TGTGCCAGCAGTTCTGGAACGGCAAACAACTATGGCTACACCTTC.

There are many counts of this clonotype. V usage is TRBV5-1 and J usage is TRBJ1-5; D remains ambiguous. Germline CDR1 and CDR2: SGHRS and YFSETQ. Between the trimmed V and J ends, which lost 8 bases and 7 bases, there was a span of 16 bases. This CDR3 comprises 13 residues. CDR3 residues: CASSLGKGQPQHF. The CDR3 coding sequence is TGCGCCAGTTCCCTAGGGAAAGGACAGCCCCAGCATTTT.

This clonotype has a count of ten or more. The chain recombines TRBV20-1 with TRBJ2-5; 7 nucleotides line up with TRBD2. The germline V gene has CDR1 DFQATT and CDR2 SNEGSKA (reference sequence). The CDR3 sequence is 15 residues long. With 0 bases clipped from V and 1 base from J, the junction kept 5 bases outside the gene matches. The CDR3 region is CSARERGIRQETQYF. The CDR3 region has the DNA TGCAGTGCTAGAGAGCGGGGGATACGCCAAGAGACCCAGTACTTC.

This clonotype has only a few counts. The gene calls are TRBV28 and TRBJ1-5; D possibly corresponds to TRBD1 (5 bases). The CDR3 consists of 14 residues. Germline V gene data show CDR1 as MDHEN and CDR2 as SYDVKM. The germline V and J ends were trimmed by 4 bases and 4 bases, with 11 bases remaining between them. The CDR3 here is CASSSPQGNQPQHF. For the CDR3, the DNA is TGTGCCAGCAGTTCCCCCCAGGGAAATCAGCCCCAGCATTTT.

This clonotype was seen a few times. This chain connects TRBV29-1 to TRBJ2-7; TRBD1 might be the D (6 bases). The CDR3 is made up of 13 amino acids. Trimming pared 7 bases from V and 0 bases from J, leaving 13 bases between. Per the germline V gene, CDR1 is SQVTM and CDR2 is ANQGSEA. CDR3 bases: TGCAGCGCGACGGGACAAGGCTCCTACGAGCAGTACTTC. Encoded protein: CSATGQGSYEQYF.

This clonotype turned up a few times. The chain links TRBV6-2 or TRBV6-3 to TRBJ2-2, with 9 bases matching TRBD2. This CDR3 contains 15 residues. J was trimmed by 4 bases and V by 2 bases; bases with no gene match: 2. The germline gives CDR1 MNHEY, CDR2 SVGEGT. As DNA, the CDR3 is TGTGCCAGCAGTTACGCGGGAGGGGTCACCGGGGAGCTGTTTTTT. As protein: CASSYAGGVTGELFF.

V is TRBV19 and J is TRBJ1-1; D call uncertain. The CDR3 is 13 amino acids. Trimming cost V 7 bases and J 4 bases, with 13 bases left between them. Germline-derived CDR1 and CDR2 are LNHDA and SQIVND (reference sequence). The chain's CDR3 is CASTLALSTEAFF. The CDR3 nucleotides are TGTGCCAGTACACTTGCCCTGAGCACTGAAGCTTTCTTT. The whole variable domain, remainder taken from reference TRBV19 and TRBJ1-1, is DGGITQSPKYLFRKEGQNVTLSCEQNLNHDAMYWYRQDPGQGLRLIYYSQIVNDFQKGDIAEGYSVSREKKESFPLTVTSAQKNPTAFYLCASTLALSTEAFFGQGTRLTVV.

This clonotype has ten or more counts. The J gene is TRBJ1-2, the V gene TRBV20-1, with a weak D call TRBD1 (5 bases). Germline V gives CDR1 DFQATT, CDR2 SNEGSKA (reference sequence). V gave up 1 base and J gave up 7 bases, with 13 bases separating them. The length of the CDR3 is 13 residues. The CDR3, as DNA: TGCAGTGCTAGAGCGCGGGGAACAGGTGGCTACACCTTC. This encodes CSARARGTGGYTF.

In this sample, this clonotype turned up a few times. The chain combines TRBV18 with TRBJ2-1; TRBD1 might be the D (6 bases). The V end was cut by 6 bases, the J end by 6 bases, with 15 bases between. Germline V lookup: CDR1 KGHSH, CDR2 LQKENI. The CDR3 has 14 amino acids. In DNA form, the CDR3 reads TGTGCCAGCTCCACAAGGGACATACGCAATGAGCAGTTCTTC. Protein sequence: CASSTRDIRNEQFF.

This chain uses TRBV19 with TRBJ1-1; no reliable D call. The CDR3 covers 14 residues. The germline V gene encodes CDR1 LNHDA and CDR2 SQIVND (reference sequence). V was clipped by 3 bases and J by 3 bases, with 11 bases between them. CDR3 residues: CASSMWELDTEAFF. The CDR3 nucleotides are TGTGCCAGTAGTATGTGGGAGTTGGACACTGAAGCTTTCTTT.

This clonotype has at least ten counts. CDR3 bases: TGCAGTGCTAGACTAGCGGGGGGACCGGATACGCAGTATTTT. This sequence encodes CSARLAGGPDTQYF. The V and J genes are TRBV20-1 and TRBJ2-3, with 11 nucleotides matching TRBD2. CDR1 DFQATT and CDR2 SNEGSKA come from the germline V gene (reference sequence). Trimming took 2 bases from V and 6 from J; bases not matched to a gene: 4. The CDR3 spans 14 residues.

The chain is built from TRBV27 and TRBJ2-1, with 7 nucleotides matching TRBD2. Trimming cost V 5 bases and J 0 bases; bases outside gene matches: 10. This CDR3 is 17 amino acids long. Germline V gene sequence: CDR1 MNHEY, CDR2 SMNVEV (reference sequence). CDR3 nucleotide sequence: TGTGCCAGCAGTCCAGGGACTACCGCTTTCTCCTACAATGAGCAGTTCTTC. This codes for CASSPGTTAFSYNEQFF.

This sequence joins TRBV7-9 and TRBJ1-4; tentative D call: TRBD1 (6 bases). Germline-derived CDR1 and CDR2 are SEHNR and FQNEAQ (reference sequence). Trimming took off 11 bases at V and 7 bases at J, with 20 bases between the two ends. This CDR3 contains 14 residues. CDR3 nucleotides: TGTGCCGCGCTCAGGTCGGGGGGGCGTGAAAAACTGTTTTTT. Protein product: CAALRSGGREKLFF.

This clonotype was observed a handful of times. V is TRBV7-9 and J is TRBJ1-2; D not certain. Trimming pared 1 base from V and 4 bases from J, leaving 7 bases between. CDR1 is SEHNR and CDR2 is FQNEAQ in the germline V gene (reference sequence). This CDR3 is 13 amino acids long. CDR3 in DNA: TGTGCCAGCAGCTTAGAAGCAGTCTATGGCTACACCTTC. It encodes CASSLEAVYGYTF.

This clonotype has ten or more counts. This chain connects TRBV2 to TRBJ1-5; a possible D gene is TRBD1 (6 bases). The CDR3 totals 14 residues. Trimming took off 4 bases at V and 7 bases at J, with 14 bases between the two ends. The germline V gene has CDR1 SNHLY and CDR2 FYNNEI. The CDR3 here is CASSGGAQGQPQHF. DNA of the CDR3: TGTGCCAGCAGTGGGGGGGCGCAGGGGCAGCCCCAGCATTTT.

This clonotype was detected many times. The V gene is TRBV3-1, the J gene TRBJ2-3, with 8 bases fitting TRBD2. This CDR3 has 15 residues. Trimming cost V 3 bases and J 3 bases; bases outside gene matches: 5. Germline CDR1 reads LGHDT; CDR2 reads YNNKEL (reference sequence). The CDR3 region has the DNA TGTGCCAGCAGCCAGAGCGGGAGAGTAACAGATACGCAGTATTTT. This translates into CASSQSGRVTDTQYF.

In its sample, this clonotype was seen many times. The J gene is TRBJ1-2, the V gene TRBV7-9; no reliable D call. The CDR3 loop spans 14 amino acids. Germline loops: CDR1 SEHNR, CDR2 FQNEAQ (reference sequence). With 6 bases removed from V and 0 bases from J, the gap between germline ends came to 11 bases. CDR3 in amino acids: CASSPHRPNYGYTF. CDR3 DNA sequence: TGTGCCAGCAGTCCTCACCGACCTAACTATGGCTACACCTTC.

This clonotype came up many times. This chain links TRBV12-3 or TRBV12-4 with TRBJ1-1; 7 bases match TRBD1. The CDR3 sequence is 13 residues long. V lost 3 bases to trimming and J lost 7 bases; unmatched junction nucleotides: 5. The CDR3 loop reads CASSFPGQFEAFF. The CDR3 coding sequence is TGTGCCAGCAGTTTCCCGGGACAGTTTGAAGCTTTCTTT.